The rows below give T cell receptor beta chains drawn from one sample of a study of cytomegalovirus exposure and HLA in healthy donors. Method: immunoSEQ multiplex PCR; TCRdb's copy keeps in-frame clones and lacks some. This sample carries some 120,000 clones, 85% of them seen once, and the ten largest clones take about 6.7%. Input material: PBMCs. These receptors originate from a woman aged 25 to 45 in good health and CMV-seropositive. The CDR3 runs from the conserved cysteine through the conserved F or W. The order of the fields is D gene, V gene, J gene, clone size, CDR3 DNA, CDR3 protein. A D gene is named only where the DNA matches it firmly. Size is omitted from some rows. Given values are once, few, many or a class for expanded clones.

TRBD1	TRBV2	TRBJ1-1	.	TGTGCCAGCAGCACAGGGGCAACTGAAGCTTTCTTT	CASSTGATEAFF
TRBD1	TRBV5-4	TRBJ1-4	.	TGTGCCAGCAGCTTGGCGGGACAGGGGAATGAAAAACTGTTTTTT	CASSLAGQGNEKLFF
.	TRBV28	TRBJ1-1	.	TGTGCCAGCAGGCGGGGAAGGGACACTGAAGCTTTCTTT	CASRRGRDTEAFF
TRBD1	TRBV4-1	TRBJ1-5	.	TGCGCCAGCAGCTCCGAGGGATTTAAAGGGGACAGGGGCCGCCTGTGGGGTCAGCCCCAGCATTTT	CASSSEGFKGDRGRLWGQPQHF
.	TRBV6-6	TRBJ2-2	.	TGTGCCAGCAGTTACTCAAGGGAGGCAGGGCTGTTTTTT	CASSYSREAGLFF
.	TRBV10-3	TRBJ1-4	.	TGTGCCATCAGTGAGAGTGAGGAAAAGCTGTTTTTT	CAISESEEKLFF
TRBD1	TRBV7-3	TRBJ2-1	.	TGTGCCAGCAGCTCTGGGACAGACTACAATGAGCAGTTCTTC	CASSSGTDYNEQFF
.	TRBV2	TRBJ2-2	once	TGTGCCAGCCAGGGAACCGGGGAGCTGTTTTTT	CASQGTGELFF
.	TRBV7-9	TRBJ2-5	few	TGTGCCAGCAGCTTAGACAGGGGAGGAGAGACCCAGTACTTC	CASSLDRGGETQYF
.	TRBV5-1	TRBJ2-7	.	TGCGCCAGCAGCCCAGGGGTTCCGGGGGAGCAGTACTTC	CASSPGVPGEQYF
TRBD1	TRBV7-3	TRBJ2-5	.	TGTGCCAGCAGCTTTGGCAGGGGGGAGACCCAGTACTTC	CASSFGRGETQYF
TRBD1	TRBV6-1	TRBJ1-5	.	TGTGCCAGCAGGGTCGGACAGGGGGGAAATCAGCCCCAGCATTTT	CASRVGQGGNQPQHF
TRBD2	TRBV7-2	TRBJ2-7	.	TGTGCCAGCAGCTACGGACTAGCGGGAGCTGGAGTGGGCTACGAGCAGTACTTC	CASSYGLAGAGVGYEQYF
.	TRBV13	TRBJ1-2	.	TGTGCCAGCAGCTTAGGACAGATAGTCTATGGCTACACCTTC	CASSLGQIVYGYTF
.	TRBV9	TRBJ1-1	once	TGTGCCAGCAGCGCCACAGGGAACACTGAAGCTTTCTTT	CASSATGNTEAFF
TRBD1	TRBV10-3	TRBJ1-5	.	TGTGCCATCAGGCCCGGGACAGGGGATCAGCCCCAGCATTTT	CAIRPGTGDQPQHF
TRBD1	TRBV2	TRBJ1-2	.	TGTGCCAGCGGAGGACAGGGGAACTATGGCTACACCTTC	CASGGQGNYGYTF